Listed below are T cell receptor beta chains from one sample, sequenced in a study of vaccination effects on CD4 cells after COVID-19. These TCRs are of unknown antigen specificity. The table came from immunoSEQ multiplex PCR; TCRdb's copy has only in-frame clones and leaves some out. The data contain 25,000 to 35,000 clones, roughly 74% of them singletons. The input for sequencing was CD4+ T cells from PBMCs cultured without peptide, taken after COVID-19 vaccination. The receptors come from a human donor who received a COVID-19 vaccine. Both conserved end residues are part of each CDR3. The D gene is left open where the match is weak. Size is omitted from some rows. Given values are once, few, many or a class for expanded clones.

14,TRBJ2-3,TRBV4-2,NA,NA,CASSQESRDATQYF,TGTGCCAGCAGCCAAGAGTCCAGGGATGCTACGCAGTATTTT
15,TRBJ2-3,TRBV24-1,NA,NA,CATSAPRERADTQYF,TGTGCCACCAGTGCCCCCAGGGAGCGGGCGGATACGCAGTATTTT
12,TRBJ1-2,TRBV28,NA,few,CASSLSQSGYTF,TGTGCCAGCAGTTTATCACAGAGTGGCTACACCTTC
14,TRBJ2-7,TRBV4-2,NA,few,CASSQVGGTYEQYF,TGTGCCAGCAGCCAAGTAGGGGGAACCTACGAGCAGTACTTC
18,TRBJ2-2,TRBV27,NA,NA,CASSLRRAKHLNTGELFF,TGTGCCAGCAGTTTACGTCGGGCCAAACATTTGAACACCGGGGAGCTGTTTTTT
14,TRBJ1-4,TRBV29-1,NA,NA,CSVRVGGGGEKLFF,TGCAGCGTCCGAGTCGGGGGTGGAGGGGAAAAACTGTTTTTT
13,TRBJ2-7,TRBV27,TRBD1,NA,CASHGTGYYEQYF,TGTGCCAGCCATGGGACAGGGTACTACGAGCAGTACTTC
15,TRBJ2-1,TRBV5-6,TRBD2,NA,CASSALAGTPNEQFF,TGTGCCAGCAGCGCACTAGCGGGAACCCCCAATGAGCAGTTCTTC
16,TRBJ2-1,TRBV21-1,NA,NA,CASSKGQGQTYNEQFF,TGTGCCAGCAGCAAGGGTCAGGGTCAAACGTACAATGAGCAGTTCTTC
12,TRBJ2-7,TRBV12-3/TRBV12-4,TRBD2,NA,CASSLARGKQYF,TGTGCCAGCAGTTTAGCGCGGGGGAAGCAGTACTTC
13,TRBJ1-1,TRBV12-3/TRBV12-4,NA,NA,CASRITGFHEAFF,TGTGCCAGCAGAATCACGGGATTTCATGAAGCTTTCTTT
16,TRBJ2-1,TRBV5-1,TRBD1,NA,CASSWSGQGANNEQFF,TGCGCCAGCAGCTGGTCGGGGCAGGGGGCGAATAATGAGCAGTTCTTC
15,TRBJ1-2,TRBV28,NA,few,CASSRTRRGGYGYTF,TGTGCCAGCAGCCGGACCAGGCGGGGGGGCTATGGCTACACCTTC
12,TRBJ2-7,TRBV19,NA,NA,CASSIRPSEQYF,TGTGCCAGTAGCATCAGACCCTCCGAGCAGTACTTC
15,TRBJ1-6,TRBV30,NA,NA,CAWSELFGGRSPLHF,TGTGCCTGGAGCGAGCTGTTTGGGGGAAGGTCACCCCTCCACTTT
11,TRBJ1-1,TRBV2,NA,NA,CASSVGGRVVF,TGTGCCAGCTCTGTCGGGGGTAGGGTTGTCTTT
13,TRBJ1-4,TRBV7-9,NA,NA,CASSTGLTEKLFF,TGTGCCAGCAGTACCGGACTAACCGAAAAACTGTTTTTT
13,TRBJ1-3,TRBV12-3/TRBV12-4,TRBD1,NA,CASSFGDRNTIYF,TGTGCCAGCAGTTTCGGGGACAGGAACACCATATATTTT
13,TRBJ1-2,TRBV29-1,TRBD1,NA,CSAVGDRTHGYTF,TGCAGCGCTGTGGGGGACAGGACTCATGGCTACACCTTC
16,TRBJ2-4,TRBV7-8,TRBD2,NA,CASSLGLVAGRGFQYF,TGTGCCAGCAGCCTAGGGCTGGTAGCGGGAAGGGGGTTTCAGTACTTC
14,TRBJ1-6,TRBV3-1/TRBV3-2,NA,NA,CASSDRARNSPLHF,TGTGCCAGCAGCGACAGAGCAAGAAACTCACCCCTCCACTTT
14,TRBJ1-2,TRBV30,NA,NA,CAWSATTGPQGYTF,TGTGCCTGGAGCGCAACGACAGGACCTCAGGGCTACACCTTC
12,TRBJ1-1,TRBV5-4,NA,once,CASSARDTEAFF,TGTGCCAGCAGCGCCCGGGACACTGAAGCTTTCTTT
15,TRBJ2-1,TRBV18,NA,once,CASSLGTGNYNEQFF,TGTGCCAGCTCACTAGGAACGGGGAACTACAATGAGCAGTTCTTC
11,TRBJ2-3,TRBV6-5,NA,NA,CASSYSREQYF,TGTGCCAGCAGTTACTCAAGAGAGCAGTATTTT
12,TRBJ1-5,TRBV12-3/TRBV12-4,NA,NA,CASSFAGQPQHF,TGTGCCAGCAGTTTCGCGGGTCAGCCCCAGCATTTT
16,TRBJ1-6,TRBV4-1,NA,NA,CASRNSDGGRDSPLHF,TGCGCCAGCAGGAATTCGGATGGGGGCCGCGATTCACCCCTCCACTTT
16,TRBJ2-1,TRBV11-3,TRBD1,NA,CASSLRGQGSYNEQFF,TGTGCCAGCAGCTTAAGGGGGCAAGGCTCCTACAATGAGCAGTTCTTC
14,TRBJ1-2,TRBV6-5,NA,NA,CASSAAGRGYGYTF,TGTGCCAGCAGCGCCGCGGGCAGGGGCTATGGCTACACCTTC
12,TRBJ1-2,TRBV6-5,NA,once,CASRSGVYGYTF,TGTGCCAGCAGGTCCGGTGTGTATGGCTACACCTTC
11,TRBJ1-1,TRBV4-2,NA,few,CASSQDGAAFF,TGTGCCAGCAGCCAAGATGGGGCGGCTTTCTTT
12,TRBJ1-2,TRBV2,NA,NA,CASSVEGSGYTF,TGTGCCAGCAGTGTAGAAGGAAGCGGCTACACCTTC
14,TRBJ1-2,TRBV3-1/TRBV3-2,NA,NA,CASSPALANYGYTF,TGTGCCAGCAGCCCGGCCTTGGCTAACTATGGCTACACCTTC
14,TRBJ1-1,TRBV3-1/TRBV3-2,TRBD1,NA,CASSRNTGGTEAFF,TGTGCCAGCAGCCGTAACACAGGGGGCACTGAAGCTTTCTTT
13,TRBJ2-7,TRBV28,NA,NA,CAVCGQPTYEQYF,TGTGCCGTTTGTGGACAGCCAACATACGAGCAGTACTTC
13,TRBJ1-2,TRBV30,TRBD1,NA,CAWSVDRGGGYTF,TGTGCCTGGAGTGTAGACAGGGGGGGAGGCTACACCTTC
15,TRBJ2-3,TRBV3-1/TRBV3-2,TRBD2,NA,CASSQDWGSGGTQYF,TGTGCCAGCAGCCAAGATTGGGGGTCGGGGGGTACGCAGTATTTT
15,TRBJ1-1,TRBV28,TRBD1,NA,CASSPPRQGLPEAFF,TGTGCCAGCAGTCCCCCCCGACAGGGTCTGCCGGAAGCTTTCTTT
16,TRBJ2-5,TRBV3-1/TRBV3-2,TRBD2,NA,CASSQDEVGGEETQYF,TGTGCCAGCAGCCAAGATGAGGTGGGAGGGGAAGAGACCCAGTACTTC
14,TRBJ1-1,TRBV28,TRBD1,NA,CASTPGGPPPEAFF,TGTGCCAGCACCCCAGGGGGCCCTCCCCCTGAAGCTTTCTTT
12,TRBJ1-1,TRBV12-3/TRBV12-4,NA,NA,CASSVLTGEAFF,TGTGCCAGCAGTGTACTTACCGGGGAAGCTTTCTTT
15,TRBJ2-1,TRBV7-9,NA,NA,CASSPRGNSYNEQFF,TGTGCCAGCAGCCCCCGGGGGAACTCCTACAATGAGCAGTTCTTC
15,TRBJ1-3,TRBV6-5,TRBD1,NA,CASSYKTGGGNTIYF,TGTGCCAGCAGTTATAAGACAGGGGGTGGAAACACCATATATTTT
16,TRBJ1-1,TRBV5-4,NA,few,CASSLDRLVGNTEAFF,TGTGCCAGCAGCTTGGACAGGCTCGTCGGGAACACTGAAGCTTTCTTT
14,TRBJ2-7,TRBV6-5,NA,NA,CASTPLLIPYEQYF,TGTGCCAGTACCCCGCTTCTCATCCCCTACGAGCAGTACTTC
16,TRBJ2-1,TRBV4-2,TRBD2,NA,CASSQDNGGAGNEQFF,TGTGCCAGCAGCCAAGATAACGGGGGGGCCGGGAATGAGCAGTTCTTC
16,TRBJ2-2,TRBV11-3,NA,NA,CASSLGGPINTGELFF,TGTGCCAGCAGCTTAGGCGGTCCCATCAACACCGGGGAGCTGTTTTTT
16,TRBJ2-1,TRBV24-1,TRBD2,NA,CATSDPSGPNGNEQFF,TGTGCCACCAGTGACCCTAGCGGACCCAACGGCAATGAGCAGTTCTTC
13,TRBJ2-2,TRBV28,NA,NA,CAGGTRGTGELFF,TGTGCCGGGGGGACGCGGGGCACCGGGGAGCTGTTTTTT
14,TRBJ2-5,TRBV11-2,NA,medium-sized,CASSLSLGKETQYF,TGTGCCAGCAGCTTATCGTTGGGGAAAGAGACCCAGTACTTC
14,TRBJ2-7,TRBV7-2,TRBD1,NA,CASSPDRGTYEQYF,TGTGCCAGCAGCCCGGACAGGGGTACCTACGAGCAGTACTTC
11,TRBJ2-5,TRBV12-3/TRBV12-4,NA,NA,CASRRQETQYF,TGTGCCAGCAGACGTCAAGAGACCCAGTACTTC
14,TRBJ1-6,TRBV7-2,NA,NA,CASRSGGPNSPLHF,TGTGCCAGCCGATCAGGAGGACCTAATTCACCCCTCCACTTT
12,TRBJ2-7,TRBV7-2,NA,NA,CASSSQGHEQYF,TGTGCCAGCAGCTCACAGGGCCACGAGCAGTACTTC
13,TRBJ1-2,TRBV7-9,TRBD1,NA,CASSLDRGYGYTF,TGTGCCAGCAGCTTGGACAGGGGCTATGGCTACACCTTC
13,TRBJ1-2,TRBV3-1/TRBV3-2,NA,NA,CASSQGNIYGYTF,TGTGCCAGCAGCCAGGGGAACATCTATGGCTACACCTTC
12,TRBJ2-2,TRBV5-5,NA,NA,CASSLNTGELFF,TGTGCCAGCAGCTTGAACACCGGGGAGCTGTTTTTT
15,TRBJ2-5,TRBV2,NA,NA,CASGPSGLPRETQYF,TGTGCCAGCGGGCCTTCCGGACTCCCACGGGAGACCCAGTACTTC
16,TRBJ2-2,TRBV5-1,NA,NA,CASSLGHTLRTGELFF,TGCGCCAGCAGCTTGGGACACACACTCCGCACCGGGGAGCTGTTTTTT